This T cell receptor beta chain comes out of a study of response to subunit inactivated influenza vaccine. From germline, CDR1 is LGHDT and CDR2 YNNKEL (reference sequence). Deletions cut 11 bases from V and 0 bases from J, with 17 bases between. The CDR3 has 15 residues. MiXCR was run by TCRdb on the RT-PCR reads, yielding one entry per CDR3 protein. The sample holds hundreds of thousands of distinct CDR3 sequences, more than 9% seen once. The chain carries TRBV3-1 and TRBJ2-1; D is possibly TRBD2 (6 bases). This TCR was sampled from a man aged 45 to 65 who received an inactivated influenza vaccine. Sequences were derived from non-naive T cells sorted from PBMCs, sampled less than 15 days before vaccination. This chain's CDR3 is CACGAGARSYNEQFF. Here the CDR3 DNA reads TGTGCCTGCGGGGCCGGGGCTCGCTCCTACAATGAGCAGTTCTTC.